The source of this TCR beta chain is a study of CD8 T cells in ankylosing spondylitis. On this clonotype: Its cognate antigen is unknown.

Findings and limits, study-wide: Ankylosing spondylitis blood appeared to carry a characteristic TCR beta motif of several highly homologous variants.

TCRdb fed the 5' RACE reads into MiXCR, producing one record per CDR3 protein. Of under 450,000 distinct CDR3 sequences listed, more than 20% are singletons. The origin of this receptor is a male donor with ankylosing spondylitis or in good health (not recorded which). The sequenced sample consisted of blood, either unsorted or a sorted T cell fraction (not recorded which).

CDR3 region: CASSLSATDTQYF. CDR3 bases: TGTGCCAGCAGCCTAAGTGCCACAGATACGCAGTATTTT. The chain couples TRBV14 to TRBJ2-3, with no clear D. Germline CDR1 SGHDN, CDR2 FVKESK. With 4 bases removed from V and 2 bases from J, the gap between germline ends came to 7 bases. The CDR3 is made up of 13 amino acids.